The 20 T cell receptor beta chains presented below share a single source sample, sequenced in a study of cytomegalovirus exposure and HLA in healthy donors. The study ran its PCR with 60 Vbeta and 13 Jbeta primers. The repertoire was sequenced with immunoSEQ multiplex PCR; TCRdb's copy has only in-frame clones and lacks some. The table lists some 120,000 clones, approximately 8.6% of them singletons. Sequenced material: PBMCs. Receptors were obtained from a woman aged 40-49 years in good health and CMV-seropositive.

V is TRBV5-4 and J is TRBJ1-1, with D possibly matching TRBD1 (5 bases). The CDR3 has 16 residues. Trimming pared 4 bases from V and 3 bases from J, leaving 19 bases between. Germline values: CDR1 SGHNT, CDR2 YYREEE (reference sequence). CDR3 sequence (DNA): TGTGCCAGCAGCCCACCAGGGACTTTTGTCGACACTGAAGCTTTCTTT. Its protein product is CASSPPGTFVDTEAFF.

This rearrangement joins TRBV7-2 to TRBJ2-5, with 9 bases lining up with TRBD2. V lost 4 bases, J lost 4 bases, and 4 bases stayed unmatched. The germline gives CDR1 SGHTA, CDR2 FQGNSA. The CDR3 has 14 residues. CDR3 DNA: TGTGCCAGCAGCTCAGCGGGGGGAAGAGAGACCCAGTACTTC. This translates into CASSSAGGRETQYF.

This clone was recorded a few times. V is TRBV6-5 and J is TRBJ1-1; 7 bases are shared with TRBD1. The CDR3 is 13 amino acids. V shed 6 bases, J shed 12 bases, and the junction held 13 bases outside the gene matches. Germline V lookup: CDR1 MNHEY, CDR2 SVGAGI. Here the CDR3 reads CASSRTGTAESFF. The CDR3 region has the DNA TGTGCCAGCAGCAGAACAGGGACAGCCGAATCTTTCTTT.

This clone has more than one count but fewer than ten. The rearrangement joins TRBV6-4 to TRBJ1-1; D is unclear. V was trimmed by 0 bases and J by 0 bases, leaving 8 bases between them. The CDR3 totals 15 residues. The germline V gene encodes CDR1 MRHNA and CDR2 SNTAGT. The CDR3 region is CASSDSGGMNTEAFF. CDR3 DNA sequence: TGTGCCAGCAGTGACTCAGGCGGCATGAACACTGAAGCTTTCTTT.

The CDR3 DNA is TGTGCCAGCAGCTTAGATCTCCCAGTCGAGACCCAGTACTTC. Encoded protein: CASSLDLPVETQYF. The V gene is TRBV7-2, the J gene TRBJ2-5; D is unresolved. The CDR3 length is 14 residues. CDR1 is SGHTA, CDR2 FQGNSA, per germline. V lost 1 base and J lost 5, with 11 bases in between.

The chain is built from TRBV9 and TRBJ2-1; no clear D gene. V was shortened by 0 bases and J by 7 bases, with 11 bases between the two germline ends. The CDR3 runs to 14 residues. Germline loops: CDR1 SGDLS, CDR2 YYNGEE. This CDR3 reads CASSVVNSLNEQFF. The CDR3, as DNA: TGTGCCAGCAGCGTAGTTAACTCGTTAAATGAGCAGTTCTTC.

The CDR3 coding sequence is TGTGCCAGCAGCCTCATGGGGGAGGGTTCACCCCTCCACTTT. Amino acids: CASSLMGEGSPLHF. J is TRBJ1-6 and V is TRBV7-3, with D possibly TRBD1 on 5 matching bases. The CDR3 loop spans 14 amino acids. V was trimmed by 5 bases and J by 9 bases, leaving 14 bases between them. Germline-derived CDR1 and CDR2 are SGHTA and FQGTGA.

CDR3 DNA: TGCGCCAGCAGTTCCGACAGGGCTCAGTTCTTC. Translation gives CASSSDRAQFF. The chain links TRBV5-1 to TRBJ2-1; 7 positions agree with TRBD1. Per germline, CDR1 SGHRS and CDR2 YFSETQ. The CDR3 has 11 amino acids. V gave up 5 bases and J gave up 13 bases; unmatched junction bases: 6.

This chain joins TRBV5-1 and TRBJ2-1; a weak D match, TRBD1 (5 bases). Germline V gives CDR1 SGHRS, CDR2 YFSETQ. V was shortened by 0 bases and J by 7 bases, with 8 bases between the two germline ends. This CDR3 is 13 amino acids long. This CDR3 reads CASSLAQENEQFF. CDR3 nucleotide sequence: TGCGCCAGCAGCTTGGCACAGGAAAATGAGCAGTTCTTC.

A few counts support this clone. This chain links TRBV7-6 with TRBJ2-1; TRBD2 matches 11 bases. The CDR3 totals 15 residues. Germline V gives CDR1 SGHVS, CDR2 FNYEAQ. J lost 4 bases, V lost 5 bases, and 4 bases had no gene match. The CDR3 spells CASSTLAGVYNEQFF. CDR3 in DNA: TGTGCCAGCAGCACACTAGCGGGGGTTTACAATGAGCAGTTCTTC.

The chain links TRBV5-1 to TRBJ2-1; TRBD1 is a possible D gene (5 bases). V was trimmed by 1 base and J by 1 base, leaving 9 bases between them. The CDR3 spans 15 residues. Germline V lookup: CDR1 SGHRS, CDR2 YFSETQ. The CDR3 nucleotides read TGCGCCAGCAGCTTGTCTGGGGCATCCTACAATGAGCAGTTCTTC. Its translation: CASSLSGASYNEQFF.

This clone was observed a few times. The CDR3 bases are TGTGCCAGCAGTGAAGACACAGGGATCATTACTGAAGCTTTCTTT. This gives the protein CASSEDTGIITEAFF. The chain is built from TRBV2 and TRBJ1-1; D possibly corresponds to TRBD1 (6 bases). V lost 1 base to trimming and J lost 5 bases, with 14 bases between them. Germline CDR1 is SNHLY and CDR2 is FYNNEI. This CDR3 spans 15 amino acids.

The chain is built from TRBV28 and TRBJ2-7, with TRBD1 matching over 11 bases. Germline-derived CDR1 and CDR2 are MDHEN and SYDVKM. CDR3 length: 17 residues. V shed 4 bases and J 3 bases; nucleotides not matched to a gene: 11. The CDR3 protein is CASSSSRTGGQLYEQYF. The CDR3 DNA is TGTGCCAGCAGTTCCTCCCGGACAGGGGGCCAACTCTACGAGCAGTACTTC.

Only a few counts were recorded for this clone. The CDR3 here is CASSYSANQPQHF. The CDR3 DNA sequence: TGTGCCAGCAGTTACTCGGCAAATCAGCCCCAGCATTTT. The chain uses TRBV6-5 and TRBJ1-5; no reliable D call. CDR3 length: 13 amino acids. V was shortened by 0 bases and J by 4 bases, with 4 bases between the two germline ends. Germline lookup yields CDR1 MNHEY and CDR2 SVGAGI.

This clone was seen only a few times. The sample contains more than one DNA sequence encoding this CDR3. V and J are TRBV5-1 and TRBJ2-5, with D perhaps TRBD2 (6 bases). The germline V gene encodes CDR1 SGHRS and CDR2 YFSETQ. V dropped 4 bases and J dropped 4 bases, with 11 bases sitting between them. CDR3 length: 13 amino acids. Here the CDR3 DNA reads TGCGCCAGCAGCCTGGGAGGTGGAGAGACCCAGTACTTC. Translation gives CASSLGGGETQYF.

Comment on this clone: Germline and junction disagree at one end, which may indicate a read error. This CDR3 is also generated by other DNA sequences in the sample. This chain joins TRBV4-1 and TRBJ1-1, with D possibly matching TRBD1 (6 bases). This CDR3 spans 15 amino acids. Looked up from germline, CDR1 is MGHRA and CDR2 is YSYEKL. The CDR3 DNA is TGCGCCAGCAGCCAAGATCACAGGGACAACACTGAGGCTTTCTTT. It is translated as CASSQDHRDNTEAFF.

This clone was seen a handful of times. The rearrangement joins TRBV7-7 to TRBJ2-3; TRBD2 aligns across 8 bases. With 1 base clipped from V and 3 bases from J, the junction kept 3 bases outside the gene matches. CDR3 length equals 15 residues. Germline loops: CDR1 SSHAT, CDR2 FNYEAQ (reference sequence). For the CDR3, the DNA is TGTGCCAGCAGCTTAGACGGGGGGGAGACAGATACGCAGTATTTT. It yields the protein CASSLDGGETDTQYF.

The V call is TRBV18, the J call TRBJ1-1, with unresolved D. Per germline, CDR1 KGHSH and CDR2 LQKENI. The CDR3 contains 14 residues. V dropped 3 bases and J dropped 1 base, with 9 bases sitting between them. DNA for the CDR3: TGTGCCAGCTCACCTTACTTTCGGAACACTGAAGCTTTCTTT. The encoded protein is CASSPYFRNTEAFF.

This clone was counted between two and nine times. J is TRBJ1-3 and V is TRBV7-2, with D maybe TRBD1 (5 bases). Germline V gene lookup returns CDR1 SGHTA and CDR2 FQGNSA. The CDR3 spans 15 residues. V lost 4 bases to trimming and J lost 3 bases, with 13 bases between them. The CDR3 reads CASSSNGGIGNTIYF. The CDR3 DNA is TGTGCCAGCAGCTCCAACGGGGGGATTGGAAACACCATATATTTT.

This clone was picked up a small number of times. The chain combines TRBV2 with TRBJ2-7; D might be TRBD1 (6 bases). CDR3 length: 14 amino acids. Germline lookup yields CDR1 SNHLY and CDR2 FYNNEI. Trimming left V 8 bases short and J 6 bases short, with 20 bases between. The CDR3 reads CASFRGTRISEQYF. The DNA of the CDR3 is TGTGCCAGCTTTCGAGGGACAAGAATTAGCGAGCAGTACTTC.